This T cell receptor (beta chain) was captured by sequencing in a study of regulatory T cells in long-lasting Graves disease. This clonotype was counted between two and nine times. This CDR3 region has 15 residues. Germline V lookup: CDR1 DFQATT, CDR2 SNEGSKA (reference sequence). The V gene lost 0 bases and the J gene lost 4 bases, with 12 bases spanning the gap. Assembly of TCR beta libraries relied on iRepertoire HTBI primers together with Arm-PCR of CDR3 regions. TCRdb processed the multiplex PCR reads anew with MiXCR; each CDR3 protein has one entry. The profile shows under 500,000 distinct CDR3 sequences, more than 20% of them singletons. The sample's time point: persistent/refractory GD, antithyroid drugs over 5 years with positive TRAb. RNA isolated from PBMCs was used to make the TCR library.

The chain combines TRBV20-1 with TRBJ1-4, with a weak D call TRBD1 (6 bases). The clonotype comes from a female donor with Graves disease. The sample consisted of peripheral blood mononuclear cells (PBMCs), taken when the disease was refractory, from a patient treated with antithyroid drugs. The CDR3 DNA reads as TGCAGTGCTAGAGAAAAACAGGGCTTTAATGAAAAACTGTTTTTT. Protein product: CSAREKQGFNEKLFF.